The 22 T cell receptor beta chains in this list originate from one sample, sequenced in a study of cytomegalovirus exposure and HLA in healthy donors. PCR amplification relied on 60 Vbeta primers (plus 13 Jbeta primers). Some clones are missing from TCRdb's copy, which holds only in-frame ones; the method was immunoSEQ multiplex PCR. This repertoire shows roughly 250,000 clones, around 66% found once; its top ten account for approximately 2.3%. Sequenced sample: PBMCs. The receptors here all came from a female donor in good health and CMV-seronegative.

In DNA form, the CDR3 reads TGTGCCAGCAGCCCAAGCGCGACCTACAATGAGCAGTTCTTC. Translating it yields CASSPSATYNEQFF. V and J are TRBV7-6 and TRBJ2-1; D gene ambiguous. This CDR3 is built from 14 residues. Per germline, CDR1 SGHVS and CDR2 FNYEAQ. V lost 5 bases, J lost 2 bases, and 10 bases lay in between.

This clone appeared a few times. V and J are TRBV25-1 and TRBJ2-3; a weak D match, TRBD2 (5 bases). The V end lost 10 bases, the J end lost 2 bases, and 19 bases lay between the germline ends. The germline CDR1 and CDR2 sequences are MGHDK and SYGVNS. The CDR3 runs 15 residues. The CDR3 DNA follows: TGTGCCACCGCGGCGAGGCCGGGGTCCACAGATACGCAGTATTTT. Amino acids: CATAARPGSTDTQYF.

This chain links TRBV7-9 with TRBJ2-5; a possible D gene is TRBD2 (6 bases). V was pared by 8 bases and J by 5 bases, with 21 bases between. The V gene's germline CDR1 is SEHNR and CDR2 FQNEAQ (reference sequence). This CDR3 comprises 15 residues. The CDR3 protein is CASGRLVAAQETQYF. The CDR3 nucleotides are TGTGCCAGCGGCAGGCTGGTAGCGGCCCAGGAGACCCAGTACTTC.

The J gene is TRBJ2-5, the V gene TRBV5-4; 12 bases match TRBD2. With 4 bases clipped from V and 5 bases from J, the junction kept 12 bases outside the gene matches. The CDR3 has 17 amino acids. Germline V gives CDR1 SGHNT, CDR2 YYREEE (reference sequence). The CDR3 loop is CASSRQLTSGSAETQYF. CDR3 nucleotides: TGTGCCAGCAGCCGCCAGCTGACTAGCGGGAGTGCCGAGACCCAGTACTTC.

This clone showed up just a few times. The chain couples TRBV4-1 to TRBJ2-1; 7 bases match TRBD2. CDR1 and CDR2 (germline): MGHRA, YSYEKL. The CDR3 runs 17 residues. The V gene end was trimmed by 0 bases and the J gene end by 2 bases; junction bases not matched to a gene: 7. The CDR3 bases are TGCGCCAGCAGCCAAGATCCGGGAGGAACTGCCTACAATGAGCAGTTCTTC. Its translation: CASSQDPGGTAYNEQFF.

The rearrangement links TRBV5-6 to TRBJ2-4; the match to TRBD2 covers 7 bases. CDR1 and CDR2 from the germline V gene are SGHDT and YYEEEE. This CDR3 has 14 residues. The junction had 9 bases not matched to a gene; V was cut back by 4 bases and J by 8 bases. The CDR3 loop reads CASSPMGGRDIQYF. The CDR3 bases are TGTGCCAGCAGCCCCATGGGAGGGAGGGACATTCAGTACTTC.

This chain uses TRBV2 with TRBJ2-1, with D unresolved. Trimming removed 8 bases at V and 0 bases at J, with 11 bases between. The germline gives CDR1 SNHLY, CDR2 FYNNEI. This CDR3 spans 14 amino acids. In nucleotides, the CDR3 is TGTGCCAGCTGGGTATGGAGCTCCTACAATGAGCAGTTCTTC. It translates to CASWVWSSYNEQFF.

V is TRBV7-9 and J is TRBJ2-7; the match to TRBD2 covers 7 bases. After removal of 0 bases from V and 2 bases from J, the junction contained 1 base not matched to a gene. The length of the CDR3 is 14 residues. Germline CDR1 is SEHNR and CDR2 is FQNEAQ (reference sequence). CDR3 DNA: TGTGCCAGCAGCTTAGCGGCGGGGGCCTACGAGCAGTACTTC. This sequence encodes CASSLAAGAYEQYF.

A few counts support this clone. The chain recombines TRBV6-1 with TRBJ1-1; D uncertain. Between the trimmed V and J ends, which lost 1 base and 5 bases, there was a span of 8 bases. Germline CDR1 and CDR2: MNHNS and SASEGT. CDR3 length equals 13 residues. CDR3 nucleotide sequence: TGTGCCAGCAGTGAAGGTCAGTGGACTGAAGCTTTCTTT. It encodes CASSEGQWTEAFF.

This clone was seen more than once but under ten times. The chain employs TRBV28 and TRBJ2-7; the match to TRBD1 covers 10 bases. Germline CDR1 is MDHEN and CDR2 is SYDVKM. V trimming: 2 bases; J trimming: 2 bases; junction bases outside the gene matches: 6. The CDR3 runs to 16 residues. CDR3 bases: TGTGCCAGCAGTTTAAAACCGGGACAGGGGACCTACGAGCAGTACTTC. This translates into CASSLKPGQGTYEQYF.

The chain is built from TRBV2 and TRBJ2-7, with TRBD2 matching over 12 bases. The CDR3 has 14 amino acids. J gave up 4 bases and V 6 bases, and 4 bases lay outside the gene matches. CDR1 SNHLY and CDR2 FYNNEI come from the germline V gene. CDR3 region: CASRITSGRYEQYF. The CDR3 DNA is TGTGCCAGCAGGATTACTAGCGGGAGGTACGAGCAGTACTTC.

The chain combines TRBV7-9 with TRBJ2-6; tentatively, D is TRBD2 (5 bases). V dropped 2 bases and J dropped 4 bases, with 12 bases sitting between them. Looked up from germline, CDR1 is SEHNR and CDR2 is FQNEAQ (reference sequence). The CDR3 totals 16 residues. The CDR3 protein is CASSLPAGEGANVLTF. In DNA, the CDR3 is TGTGCCAGCAGCTTACCCGCCGGGGAGGGGGCCAACGTCCTGACTTTC.

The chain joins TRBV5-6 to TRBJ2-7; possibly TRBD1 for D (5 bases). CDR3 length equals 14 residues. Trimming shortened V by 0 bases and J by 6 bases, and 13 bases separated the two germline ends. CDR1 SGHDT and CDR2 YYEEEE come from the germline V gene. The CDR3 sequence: CASSLGAGISEQYF. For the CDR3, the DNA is TGTGCCAGCAGCTTGGGGGCAGGGATTAGCGAGCAGTACTTC.

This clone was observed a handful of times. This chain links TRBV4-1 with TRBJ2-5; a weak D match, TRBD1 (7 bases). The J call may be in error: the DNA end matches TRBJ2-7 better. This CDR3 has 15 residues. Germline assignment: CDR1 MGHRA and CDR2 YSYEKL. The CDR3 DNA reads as TGCGCCAGCAGCCGCCCCCAGGGGGGACTGGACGAGCAGTACTTC. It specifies CASSRPQGGLDEQYF.

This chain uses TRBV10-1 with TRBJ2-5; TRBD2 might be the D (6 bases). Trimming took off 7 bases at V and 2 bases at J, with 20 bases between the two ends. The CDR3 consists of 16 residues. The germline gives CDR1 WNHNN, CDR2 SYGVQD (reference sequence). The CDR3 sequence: CASKGFGTREQETQYF. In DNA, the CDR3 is TGCGCCAGCAAGGGTTTCGGGACTCGCGAGCAAGAGACCCAGTACTTC.

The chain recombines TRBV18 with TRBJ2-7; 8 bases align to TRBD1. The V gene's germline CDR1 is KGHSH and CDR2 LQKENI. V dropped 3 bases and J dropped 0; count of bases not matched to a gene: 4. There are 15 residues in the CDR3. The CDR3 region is CASSPRQGSSYEQYF. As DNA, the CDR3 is TGTGCCAGCTCACCTAGACAGGGGAGCTCCTACGAGCAGTACTTC.

The CDR3 region is CASSKGTKTYGYTF. The CDR3 region has the DNA TGTGCCAGCAGCAAGGGCACAAAAACCTATGGCTACACCTTC. The V and J genes are TRBV21-1 and TRBJ1-2; the table's D call, TRBD1, was not checked against the DNA. TRBV21-1 is shown as a pseudogene. CDR3 length: 14 residues.

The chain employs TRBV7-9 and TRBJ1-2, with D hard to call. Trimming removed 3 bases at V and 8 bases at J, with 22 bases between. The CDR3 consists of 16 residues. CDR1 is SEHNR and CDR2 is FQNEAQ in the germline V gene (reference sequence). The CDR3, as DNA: TGTGCCAGCAGCTTTTCTTCGTCGGTCCATCTATACGGCTACACCTTC. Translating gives CASSFSSSVHLYGYTF.

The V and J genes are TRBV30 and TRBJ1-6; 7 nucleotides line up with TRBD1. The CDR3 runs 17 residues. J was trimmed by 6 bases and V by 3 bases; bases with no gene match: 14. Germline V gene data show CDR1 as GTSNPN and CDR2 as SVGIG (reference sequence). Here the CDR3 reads CAWSDRRTGVTNSPLHF. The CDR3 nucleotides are TGTGCCTGGAGCGATAGGAGGACAGGCGTAACTAATTCACCCCTCCACTTT.

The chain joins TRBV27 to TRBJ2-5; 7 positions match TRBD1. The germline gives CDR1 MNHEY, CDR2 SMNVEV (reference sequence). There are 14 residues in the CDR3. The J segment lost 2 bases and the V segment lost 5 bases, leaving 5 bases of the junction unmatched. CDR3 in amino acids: CASSAWDSQETQYF. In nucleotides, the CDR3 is TGTGCCAGCAGTGCGTGGGACAGTCAAGAGACCCAGTACTTC.

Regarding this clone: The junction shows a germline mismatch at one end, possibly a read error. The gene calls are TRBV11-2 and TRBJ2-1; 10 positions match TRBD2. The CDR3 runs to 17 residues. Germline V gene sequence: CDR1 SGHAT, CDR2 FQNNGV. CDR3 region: CASSLATPGLANLKKIF. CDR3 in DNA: TGTGCCAGCAGCTTAGCGACTCCGGGACTAGCGAACTTGAAGAAGATCTTC.

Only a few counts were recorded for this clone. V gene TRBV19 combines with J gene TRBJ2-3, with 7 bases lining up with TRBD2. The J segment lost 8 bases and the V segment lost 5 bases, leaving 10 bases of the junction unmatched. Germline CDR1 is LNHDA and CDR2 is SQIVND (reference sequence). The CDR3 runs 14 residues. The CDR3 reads CASSVYAGERTQYF. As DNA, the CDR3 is TGTGCCAGTAGTGTATACGCGGGGGAACGTACGCAGTATTTT. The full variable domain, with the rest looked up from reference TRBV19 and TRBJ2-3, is DGGITQSPKYLFRKEGQNVTLSCEQNLNHDAMYWYRQDPGQGLRLIYYSQIVNDFQKGDIAEGYSVSREKKESFPLTVTSAQKNPTAFYLCASSVYAGERTQYFGPGTRLTVL.